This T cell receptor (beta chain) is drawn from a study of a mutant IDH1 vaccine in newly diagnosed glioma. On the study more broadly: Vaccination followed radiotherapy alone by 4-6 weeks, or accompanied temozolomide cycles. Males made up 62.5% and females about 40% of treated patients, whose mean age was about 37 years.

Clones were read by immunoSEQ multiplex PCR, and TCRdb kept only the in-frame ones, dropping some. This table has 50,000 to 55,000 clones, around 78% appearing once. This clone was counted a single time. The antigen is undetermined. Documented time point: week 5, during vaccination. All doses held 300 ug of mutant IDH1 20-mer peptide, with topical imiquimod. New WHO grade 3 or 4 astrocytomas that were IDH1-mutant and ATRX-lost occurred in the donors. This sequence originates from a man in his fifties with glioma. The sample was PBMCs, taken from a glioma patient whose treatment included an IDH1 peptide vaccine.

The CDR3 loop reads CASSERDGSHEQYF. For the CDR3, the DNA is TGTGCCAGCAGCGAAAGAGATGGATCCCACGAGCAGTACTTC. V is TRBV9 and J is TRBJ2-7; D is undetermined. Germline values: CDR1 SGDLS, CDR2 YYNGEE. V shed 3 bases and J shed 5 bases, with 15 bases lying between them. CDR3 length: 14 amino acids.